This T cell receptor beta chain stems from a study of Graves' ophthalmopathy and Graves' hyperthyroidism. Study results and limitations: Clonotypes were expanded in thyroid at above 0.001 frequency, and most also appeared in blood.

Researchers took RNA transcripts and amplified TCR beta CDR3 regions from them. First-round RT-PCR relied on HTBI primers, and a second-round multiplex PCR came next. Using its own MiXCR run on the multiplex PCR reads, TCRdb lists one record per CDR3 protein. Of about 740,000 distinct CDR3 sequences in the sample, approximately 40% were seen once. V was cut by 0 bases and J by 1 base, with 12 bases left in between. The CDR3 runs to 15 residues. The germline V gene encodes CDR1 SQVTM and CDR2 ANQGSEA. This clonotype was observed a single time. Antigen specificity is unknown. The sequence was collected from an adult man with Graves' ophthalmopathy. Sequenced sample: peripheral blood. The chain carries TRBV29-1 and TRBJ1-2; D ambiguous. The CDR3 region has the DNA TGCAGCGTTGAAGAGGCCCCGAGTTTTAACTATGGCTACACCTTC. Translation gives CSVEEAPSFNYGYTF. Variable domain in full (rest from reference TRBV29-1 and TRBJ1-2): SAVISQKPSRDICQRGTSLTIQCQVDSQVTMMFWYRQQPGQSLTLIATANQGSEATYESGFVIDKFPISRPNLTFSTLTVSNMSPEDSSIYLCSVEEAPSFNYGYTFGSGTRLTVV.